The following is a TCR beta chain sequence with its context. This clone was found once. This clone's antigen is unknown. No clone much larger than this one lies a single base away; base qualities are absent. Healthy HIV-negative adults with no recently reported acute infections or vaccinations were included as donors. All donors were Caucasian adults living in Nashville, Tennessee, USA. CD4+ T cells were enriched through magnetic negative selection, after which naive cells were positively selected on CD45RA and the remaining negative fraction served as the memory subset. After blood collection by leukapheresis, PBMCs were isolated using Ficoll-Histopaque density gradient centrifugation and then cryopreserved in the vapor phase of liquid nitrogen. Purity and quantity of every magnetically sorted T cell population were checked by analytical flow cytometry. Each sorted fraction had its genomic DNA isolated and then quantified by UV absorbance on a Nanodrop 2000c.

The sample belongs to a study of shared clonotypes between healthy human individuals (dated by TCRdb to 2020 to 2021). Looking at the study overall: The cohort included three men and a couple of women between 18 and 49 years of age. To increase sequencing depth and limit assay-specific biases, TCR repertoire library preparation and sequencing were carried out by different laboratories using diverse techniques. For each donor, three plates each were used for CD4 naive and CD4 memory, two plates were used for CD8 naive, and one plate was used for CD8 memory. To estimate repertoire size and how much clonotypes are shared between individuals, the study performed deep sequencing of blood TCR repertoires from a few healthy adults. Per donor, leukapheresis produced somewhere between about 0.94 and 9.5 billion PBMCs.

What the study reported, not specific to this receptor: Because the study included only a small number of donors, the genetic and exposure-history diversity represented was limited. Even with the large sequencing depth, rarefaction of the sorted-subset datasets indicated that sequencing was incomplete. Pairwise subsampling led to the expectation that sequencing depth would affect the degree of clonotype sharing among donors. About 5% of naive CD4, around 3.6% of naive CD8, roughly 2.4% of memory CD4, and over 0.35% of memory CD8 clonotypes were shared across a few donors. Sampling was restricted to blood, and TCR repertoires in tissue are likely to differ from TCR repertoires in blood. Clonotypes shared by all four sorted-subset donors showed higher generation probabilities than non-shared clonotypes. Naive subsets generally had larger estimated clonotype richness than memory subsets did.

V drops 0 bases and J drops 4 bases, leaving 12 bases in between. The germline V gene yields LGHNA for CDR1 and YSLEER for CDR2. Reading from cysteine to phenylalanine, the CDR3 counts 15 amino acids. Kept here is only the CDR3 DNA, which spans 45 bases and is read in frame from base 1. Using the deep immunoSEQ assay, TCR CDR3 regions were amplified from genomic DNA by multiplex PCR. For each cell subset, the extracted genomic DNA was distributed evenly across all wells of several immunoSEQ 96-well plates, and each plate served as one replicate. For sorted subsets, roughly 200 ng of genomic DNA, equivalent to roughly 33,000 T cell genomes, went into each replicate PCR. Purified libraries were quantified with a Qubit 3.0 fluorometer, sized on a Bioanalyzer 2100, and re-quantified with the KAPA Library Quantification kit. Every immunoSEQ 96-well plate was sequenced on a separate single-read 150-cycle Illumina NextSeq 550 flow cell. The study's processing was this. Because the immunoSEQ output held only junctional sequences and lacked quality scores, the filtering could not match the filtering applied to full-length reads. To assign V/J genes and CDR3, sequences were annotated against IMGT germline references using PyIR, a Python wrapper for IgBLAST v1.9. Reads with weak V/J assignments (E-value above 1e-6), missing CDR3, stop codons, out-of-frame junctions, or ambiguous translated residues were removed. V3J clonotypes were defined as sequences sharing an identical inferred V gene, J gene, and CDR3 amino acid sequence. Percentage overlap between repertoires was computed as shared unique clonotypes divided by the size of the smaller repertoire. Richness of each repertoire was evaluated using RTK rarefaction, the Chao1 estimator, and Recon v2.1 estimates of unobserved clonotypes. For all TCRbeta clonotypes obtained by the gDNA method from several donors, generation probabilities were computed with OLGA. TCRdb obtained this table from immuneACCESS and retained in-frame rearrangements with V and J assigned. These tables miss some clones; where compared with another copy, unresolved V genes account for less than half of the shortfall, and the remainder is unexplained. V and J calls and clone size are those listed in that table; D and trimming were worked out from the DNA. The sample profile shows 1.4 million or so clones; 98% to 99% of them were found once. Under 0.45% of the sample comes from the top ten.

This sequence originates from a man aged 25 to 40 in good health. The chain joins TRBV4-3 to TRBJ1-2; the D gene is possibly TRBD1, with 5 bases matching. Sequencing was done on a sample of naive CD4+ T cells sorted from blood. Per the publication, the cell subset or site label means: CD45RA+ positively selected. The CDR3 region: CASSQESRGGYGYTF. The nucleotides are TGCGCCAGCAGCCAAGAGTCTCGGGGGGGCTATGGCTACACCTTC.